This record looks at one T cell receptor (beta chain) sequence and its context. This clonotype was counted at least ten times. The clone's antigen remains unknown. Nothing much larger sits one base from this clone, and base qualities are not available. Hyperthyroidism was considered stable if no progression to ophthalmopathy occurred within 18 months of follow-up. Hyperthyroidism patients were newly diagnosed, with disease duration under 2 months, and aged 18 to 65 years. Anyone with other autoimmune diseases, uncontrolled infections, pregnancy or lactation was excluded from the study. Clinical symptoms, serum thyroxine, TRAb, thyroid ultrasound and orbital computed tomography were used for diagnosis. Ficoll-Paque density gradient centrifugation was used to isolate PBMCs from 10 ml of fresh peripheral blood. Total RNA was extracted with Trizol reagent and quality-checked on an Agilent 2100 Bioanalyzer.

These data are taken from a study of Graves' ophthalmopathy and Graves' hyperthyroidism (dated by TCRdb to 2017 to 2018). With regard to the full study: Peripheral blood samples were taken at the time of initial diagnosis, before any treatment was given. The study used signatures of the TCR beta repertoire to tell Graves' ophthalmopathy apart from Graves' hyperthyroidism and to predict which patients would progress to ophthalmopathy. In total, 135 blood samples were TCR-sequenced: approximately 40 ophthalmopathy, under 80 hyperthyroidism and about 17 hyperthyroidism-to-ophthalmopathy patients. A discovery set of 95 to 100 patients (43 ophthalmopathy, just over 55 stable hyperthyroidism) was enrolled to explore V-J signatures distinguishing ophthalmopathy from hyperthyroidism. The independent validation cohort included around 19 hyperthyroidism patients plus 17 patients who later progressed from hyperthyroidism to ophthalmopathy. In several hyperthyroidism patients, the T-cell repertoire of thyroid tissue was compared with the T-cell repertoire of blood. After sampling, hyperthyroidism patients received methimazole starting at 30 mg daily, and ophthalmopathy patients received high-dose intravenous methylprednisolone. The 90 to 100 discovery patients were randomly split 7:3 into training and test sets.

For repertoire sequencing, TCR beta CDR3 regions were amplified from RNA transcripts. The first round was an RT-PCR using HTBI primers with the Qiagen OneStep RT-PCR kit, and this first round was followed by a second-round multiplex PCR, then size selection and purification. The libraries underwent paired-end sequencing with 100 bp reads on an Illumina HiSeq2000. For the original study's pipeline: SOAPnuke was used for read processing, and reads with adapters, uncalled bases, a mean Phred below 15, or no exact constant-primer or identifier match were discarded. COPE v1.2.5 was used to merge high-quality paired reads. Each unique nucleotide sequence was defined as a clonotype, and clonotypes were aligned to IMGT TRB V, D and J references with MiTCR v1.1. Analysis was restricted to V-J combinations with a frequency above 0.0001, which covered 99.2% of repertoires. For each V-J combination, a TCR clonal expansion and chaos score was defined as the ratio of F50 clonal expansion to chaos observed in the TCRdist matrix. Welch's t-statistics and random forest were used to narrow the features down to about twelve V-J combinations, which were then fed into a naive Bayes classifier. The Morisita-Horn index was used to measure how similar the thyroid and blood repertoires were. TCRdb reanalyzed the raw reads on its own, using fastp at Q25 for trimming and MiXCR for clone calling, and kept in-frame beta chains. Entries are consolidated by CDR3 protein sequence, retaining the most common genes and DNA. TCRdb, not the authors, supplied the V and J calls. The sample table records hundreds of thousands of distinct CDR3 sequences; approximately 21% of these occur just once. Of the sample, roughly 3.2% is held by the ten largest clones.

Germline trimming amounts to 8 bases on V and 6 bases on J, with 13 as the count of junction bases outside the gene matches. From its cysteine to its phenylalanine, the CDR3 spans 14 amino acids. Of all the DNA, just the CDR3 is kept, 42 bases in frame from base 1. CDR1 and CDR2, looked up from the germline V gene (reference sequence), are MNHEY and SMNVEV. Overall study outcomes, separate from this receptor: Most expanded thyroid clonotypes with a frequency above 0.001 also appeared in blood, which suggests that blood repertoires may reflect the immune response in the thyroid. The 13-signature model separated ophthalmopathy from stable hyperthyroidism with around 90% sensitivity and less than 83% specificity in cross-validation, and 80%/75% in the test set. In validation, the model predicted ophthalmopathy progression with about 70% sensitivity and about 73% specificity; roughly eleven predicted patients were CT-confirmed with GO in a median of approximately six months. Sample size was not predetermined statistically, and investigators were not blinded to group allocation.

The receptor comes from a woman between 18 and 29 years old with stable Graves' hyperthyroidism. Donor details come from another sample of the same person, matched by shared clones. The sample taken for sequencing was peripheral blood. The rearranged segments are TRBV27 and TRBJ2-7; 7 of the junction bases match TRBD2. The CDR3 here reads CASREAGDLFEQYF. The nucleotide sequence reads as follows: TGTGCCAGCCGAGAGGCGGGGGACCTCTTCGAGCAGTACTTC.